Below are 32 T cell receptor beta chains sequenced from a single sample in a study of cytomegalovirus exposure and HLA in healthy donors. The PCR was carried out with 60 Vbeta primers and 13 Jbeta primers. Sequencing used immunoSEQ multiplex PCR; TCRdb keeps in-frame clones, though not all of them. The sample has approximately 110,000 clones; 65% to 90% are singletons. Sequences were obtained from PBMCs. The receptors originated from a woman aged 30 to 39 in good health and CMV-seronegative.

CDR3 sequence (DNA): TGTGCCAGTACCTCGGACAGGGGGCGACGGGTACAGTTCTTC. Translated, it gives CASTSDRGRRVQFF. V is TRBV19 and J is TRBJ2-1; TRBD1 matches at 11 bases. This CDR3 contains 14 residues. The V and J ends lost 7 bases and 13 bases, in that order; junction bases with no gene match: 12. In germline, CDR1 is LNHDA, CDR2 SQIVND (reference sequence).

This chain joins TRBV5-4 and TRBJ2-7; tentatively, D is TRBD2 (6 bases). The CDR3 totals 13 residues. Germline assignment: CDR1 SGHNT and CDR2 YYREEE (reference sequence). Trimming stripped 5 bases from V and 2 bases from J, with 11 bases between. CDR3 in amino acids: CASRMGLTYEQYF. DNA for the CDR3: TGTGCCAGCAGAATGGGACTCACCTACGAGCAGTACTTC.

V and J are TRBV6-5 and TRBJ1-5, with D uncertain. The CDR3 length is 13 residues. The germline CDR1 and CDR2 sequences are MNHEY and SVGAGI. V lost 5 bases to trimming and J lost 7 bases, with 12 bases between them. The CDR3 nucleotides are TGTGCCAGCAGTCATTGGTGGAGCCAGCCCCAGCATTTT. Encoded protein: CASSHWWSQPQHF.

The J gene is TRBJ2-7, the V gene TRBV6-1; 7 bases map to TRBD2. V trimming: 2 bases; J trimming: 3 bases; junction bases outside the gene matches: 7. This CDR3 comprises 15 residues. The germline gives CDR1 MNHNS, CDR2 SASEGT. The CDR3 loop is CASSERVASGYEQYF. In DNA, the CDR3 is TGTGCCAGCAGTGAACGAGTGGCTAGCGGCTACGAGCAGTACTTC.

The chain uses TRBV19 and TRBJ2-2; TRBD2 is a possible D gene (5 bases). The V gene lost 5 bases and the J gene lost 0 bases, with 13 bases spanning the gap. Germline CDR1 LNHDA, CDR2 SQIVND (reference sequence). This CDR3 spans 16 amino acids. This chain's CDR3 is CASSWFGVTNTGELFF. CDR3 in DNA: TGTGCCAGTAGTTGGTTCGGGGTTACGAACACCGGGGAGCTGTTTTTT.

This chain joins TRBV7-9 and TRBJ2-7; 7 bases align to TRBD1. The germline CDR1 and CDR2 sequences are SEHNR and FQNEAQ (reference sequence). With 5 bases clipped from V and 3 bases from J, the junction kept 10 bases outside the gene matches. This CDR3 is built from 15 residues. In DNA, the CDR3 is TGTGCCAGCAGCCAGAACCCGGGACAGAGCTACGAGCAGTACTTC. This gives the protein CASSQNPGQSYEQYF.

The CDR3 region is CATSRVGEGMEYF. The CDR3 nucleotides read TGTGCCACCAGCAGAGTAGGAGAGGGCATGGAGTACTTC. V usage is TRBV15 and J usage is TRBJ2-5; the D gene is possibly TRBD2 (5 bases). Germline lookup yields CDR1 LNHNV and CDR2 YYDKDF (reference sequence). The CDR3 contains 13 residues. V dropped 1 base and J dropped 12 bases, with 15 bases sitting between them.

The gene calls are TRBV5-1 and TRBJ1-1; no reliable D call. Germline CDR1 is SGHRS and CDR2 is YFSETQ. The CDR3 is 15 amino acids. Trimming removed 3 bases from V and 4 bases from J, with 16 bases in between. CDR3 sequence (DNA): TGCGCCAGCAGCTCGGACGTCAGCGAGGGCACTGAAGCTTTCTTT. Its protein is CASSSDVSEGTEAFF.

This chain links TRBV29-1 with TRBJ2-1; TRBD2 matches at 7 bases. CDR1 is SQVTM, CDR2 ANQGSEA, per germline. CDR3 length equals 13 residues. CDR3 sequence: CTAAGPTYNEQFF. In DNA, the CDR3 is TGCACCGCAGCGGGACCTACCTACAATGAGCAGTTCTTC.

The chain links TRBV5-1 to TRBJ2-1, with D maybe TRBD2 (6 bases). There are 15 residues in the CDR3. Trimming left V 4 bases short and J 5 bases short, with 16 bases between. Per the germline V gene, CDR1 is SGHRS and CDR2 is YFSETQ. The CDR3 DNA is TGCGCCAGCAGCCCGGGACTCCACCCGAACAATGAGCAGTTCTTC. Translating gives CASSPGLHPNNEQFF.

The chain couples TRBV2 to TRBJ2-5, with 8 bases identical to TRBD2. With V trimmed by 7 bases and J by 6 bases, 22 bases remained unmatched. CDR1 and CDR2 (germline): SNHLY, FYNNEI. The length of the CDR3 is 18 residues. CDR3 loop: CASKRELAERSEQQTQYF. The CDR3 coding sequence is TGTGCCAGCAAGCGCGAACTAGCGGAGAGATCTGAGCAACAGACCCAGTACTTC.

The chain recombines TRBV5-1 with TRBJ2-3; D is possibly TRBD2 (6 bases). The V gene's germline CDR1 is SGHRS and CDR2 YFSETQ. The V gene lost 4 bases and the J gene lost 11 bases, with 26 bases spanning the gap. This CDR3 has 16 amino acids. This chain's CDR3 is CASSRSWEAGQGEQYF. The CDR3 region has the DNA TGCGCCAGCAGCCGTTCGTGGGAGGCAGGCCAAGGGGAGCAGTATTTT.

The V call is TRBV2, the J call TRBJ1-5; D is ambiguous. The germline gives CDR1 SNHLY, CDR2 FYNNEI. The V and J ends lost 7 bases and 7 bases respectively, with 14 bases between them. This CDR3 has 13 residues. Here the CDR3 DNA reads TGTGCCAGCAATCTGGGCAGTCCACAGCCCCAGCATTTT. Protein sequence: CASNLGSPQPQHF. Filled out from reference TRBV2 and TRBJ1-5, the complete variable domain reads EPEVTQTPSHQVTQMGQEVILRCVPISNHLYFYWYRQILGQKVEFLVSFYNNEISEKSEIFDDQFSVERPDGSNFTLKIRSTKLEDSAMYFCASNLGSPQPQHFGDGTRLSIL.

The genes are TRBV27 and TRBJ2-2; 13 bases line up with TRBD2. CDR3 length equals 15 residues. The trim removed 5 bases at V and 5 bases at J, leaving 2 bases unmatched. Germline values: CDR1 MNHEY, CDR2 SMNVEV (reference sequence). CDR3 protein: CASSQGLAGTGELFF. CDR3 sequence (DNA): TGTGCCAGCAGTCAGGGACTAGCGGGAACCGGGGAGCTGTTTTTT.

The gene calls are TRBV19 and TRBJ1-2, with 8 bases matching TRBD1. The CDR3 sequence is 17 residues long. Trimming removed 4 bases from V and 7 bases from J; junction bases left unmatched: 17. Germline CDR1 reads LNHDA; CDR2 reads SQIVND (reference sequence). CDR3 sequence: CASSKVTGATRSSGYTF. The CDR3 DNA reads TGTGCCAGTAGTAAGGTGACAGGGGCCACCAGGTCGAGTGGCTACACCTTC.

The J gene is TRBJ2-1, the V gene TRBV7-3; 8 nucleotides agree with TRBD2. Germline V CDR1 and CDR2: SGHTA, FQGTGA. The CDR3 covers 18 residues. Losses at the gene ends were 4 bases for V and 0 bases for J; bases not matched to a gene: 11. As DNA, the CDR3 is TGTGCCAGCAGCTCCCCCGGGGGGGAAGGGGGCTCCTACAATGAGCAGTTCTTC. It yields the protein CASSSPGGEGGSYNEQFF.

J is TRBJ2-5 and V is TRBV7-6; D is perhaps TRBD2 (6 bases). Germline CDR1 and CDR2: SGHVS and FNYEAQ. The length of the CDR3 is 15 residues. The V and J ends lost 4 bases and 3 bases respectively, with 15 bases between them. The CDR3 spells CASSSPRGSEETQYF. The CDR3 region has the DNA TGTGCCAGCAGCTCCCCCCGGGGGTCAGAAGAGACCCAGTACTTC.

The chain couples TRBV6-5 to TRBJ2-5, with D hard to call. Trimming took 6 bases from V and 5 from J, leaving 16 bases between them. The CDR3 runs 14 residues. Per germline, CDR1 MNHEY and CDR2 SVGAGI. CDR3 DNA sequence: TGTGCCAGCAGCCCCAGACCCGTCGGGGAGACCCAGTACTTC. Protein: CASSPRPVGETQYF.

This clone was picked up one time. The V gene is TRBV19, the J gene TRBJ1-2; the D is unclear. From germline, CDR1 is LNHDA and CDR2 SQIVND (reference sequence). The CDR3 has 14 residues. The V gene lost 5 bases and the J gene lost 7 bases, with 17 bases spanning the gap. CDR3 residues: CASSFLPPLSGYTF. The CDR3 DNA sequence: TGTGCCAGTAGTTTTCTACCCCCCCTATCTGGCTACACCTTC. The full variable domain, with the rest looked up from reference TRBV19 and TRBJ1-2, is DGGITQSPKYLFRKEGQNVTLSCEQNLNHDAMYWYRQDPGQGLRLIYYSQIVNDFQKGDIAEGYSVSREKKESFPLTVTSAQKNPTAFYLCASSFLPPLSGYTFGSGTRLTVV.

V usage is TRBV28 and J usage is TRBJ1-5, with TRBD1 matching over 8 bases. Germline CDR1 and CDR2: MDHEN and SYDVKM. The CDR3 contains 18 residues. V was clipped by 4 bases and J by 0 bases; unmatched bases: 11. DNA for the CDR3: TGTGCCAGCAGTTCTCACGGGACAGGCGTTTATAGCAATCAGCCCCAGCATTTT. Its translation: CASSSHGTGVYSNQPQHF.

This chain links TRBV6-5 with TRBJ2-7, with D uncertain. The CDR3 spans 13 residues. The germline V gene has CDR1 MNHEY and CDR2 SVGAGI. V was clipped by 8 bases and J by 0 bases, with 11 bases between them. For the CDR3, the DNA is TGTGCCAGCCGGCCCGCGGCCTCCTACGAGCAGTACTTC. This codes for CASRPAASYEQYF.

DNA of the CDR3: TGTGCCATCAGTGGCCCTAGCGGGAGCGGAGATACGCAGTATTTT. Protein: CAISGPSGSGDTQYF. This rearrangement joins TRBV10-3 to TRBJ2-3; 10 bases line up with TRBD2. The germline V gene has CDR1 ENHRY and CDR2 SYGVKD. This CDR3 contains 15 residues. The V segment lost 4 bases and the J segment 5 bases; nucleotides outside the gene matches: 6.

This chain links TRBV19 with TRBJ1-5; a possible D gene is TRBD1 (6 bases). This CDR3 region has 14 residues. Germline V gene data show CDR1 as LNHDA and CDR2 as SQIVND (reference sequence). Deletions cut 3 bases from V and 4 bases from J, with 10 bases between. CDR3 in DNA: TGTGCCAGTAGTATTTGGGACAAAAATCAGCCCCAGCATTTT. It yields the protein CASSIWDKNQPQHF.

This sequence joins TRBV19 and TRBJ1-5; 8 bases agree with TRBD1. Germline V gene data show CDR1 as LNHDA and CDR2 as SQIVND (reference sequence). With 0 bases clipped from V and 6 bases from J, the junction kept 10 bases outside the gene matches. CDR3 length: 17 residues. The CDR3 bases are TGTGCCAGTAGTATAGATCTCGGGACAGGAGGTAGTCAGCCCCAGCATTTT. It specifies CASSIDLGTGGSQPQHF.

This clone showed up just once. The chain carries TRBV28 and TRBJ2-3, with 8 bases identical to TRBD1. Trimming removed 3 bases from V and 4 bases from J; junction bases left unmatched: 6. Germline V lookup: CDR1 MDHEN, CDR2 SYDVKM. The length of the CDR3 is 15 residues. CDR3 region: CASSLSDRAPDTQYF. DNA of the CDR3: TGTGCCAGCAGTTTGTCGGACAGGGCCCCAGATACGCAGTATTTT. Full variable domain (outside the CDR3, taken from reference TRBV28 and TRBJ2-3): DVKVTQSSRYLVKRTGEKVFLECVQDMDHENMFWYRQDPGLGLRLIYFSYDVKMKEKGDIPEGYSVSREKKERFSLILESASTNQTSMYLCASSLSDRAPDTQYFGPGTRLTVL.

The genes are TRBV11-1 and TRBJ2-7; D may be TRBD2 (5 bases). This CDR3 has 13 amino acids. Trimming left V 2 bases short and J 7 bases short, with 12 bases between. Per the germline V gene, CDR1 is SGHAT and CDR2 is FQDESV (reference sequence). The CDR3 loop is CASSLNTGGEQYF. CDR3 nucleotide sequence: TGTGCCAGCAGCTTAAATACGGGCGGGGAGCAGTACTTC.

The chain links TRBV6-6 to TRBJ1-2, with a possible D match to TRBD1 (6 bases). V lost 5 bases to trimming and J lost 5 bases, with 15 bases between them. The length of the CDR3 is 14 residues. Germline loops: CDR1 MNHNY, CDR2 SVGAGI (reference sequence). CDR3 sequence: CASSPRQEAYGYTF. The DNA for the CDR3 is TGTGCCAGCAGTCCTCGACAGGAAGCTTATGGCTACACCTTC.

The J gene is TRBJ1-3, the V gene TRBV19; D is unresolved. Trimming pared 3 bases from V and 2 bases from J, leaving 14 bases between. The germline V gene encodes CDR1 LNHDA and CDR2 SQIVND (reference sequence). The CDR3 is 16 residues long. This CDR3 reads CASSIGLESTGNTIYF. As DNA, the CDR3 is TGTGCCAGTAGTATCGGGTTGGAGTCTACTGGAAACACCATATATTTT.

This rearrangement joins TRBV27 to TRBJ2-7, with 7 positions matching TRBD2. This CDR3 comprises 14 residues. The germline V gene has CDR1 MNHEY and CDR2 SMNVEV (reference sequence). The V segment lost 7 bases and the J segment 3 bases; nucleotides outside the gene matches: 9. CDR3 DNA sequence: TGTGCCAGCAAAGGGACTACCGGGGGCTACGAGCAGTACTTC. Translated: CASKGTTGGYEQYF.

The V and J genes are TRBV7-8 and TRBJ2-7, with a tentative D call TRBD1 (6 bases). Looked up from germline, CDR1 is SGHVS and CDR2 is FQNEAQ. V was cut by 2 bases and J by 1 base, with 9 bases left in between. This CDR3 comprises 14 residues. CDR3 loop: CASSLSQGSYEQYF. The DNA of the CDR3 is TGTGCCAGCAGCTTATCGCAGGGGTCCTACGAGCAGTACTTC.

The chain joins TRBV4-3 to TRBJ1-1; perhaps TRBD1 as D (5 bases). CDR1 LGHNA and CDR2 YSLEER come from the germline V gene. Trimming cost V 0 bases and J 7 bases, with 21 bases left between them. This CDR3 has 17 residues. The DNA of the CDR3 is TGCGCCAGCAGCCAAGATATCAGGGACTCTCCGTTGGGTGAAGCTTTCTTT. Translated, it gives CASSQDIRDSPLGEAFF.

The chain recombines TRBV7-9 with TRBJ1-1; D gene ambiguous. The CDR3 loop spans 14 amino acids. Looked up from germline, CDR1 is SEHNR and CDR2 is FQNEAQ (reference sequence). The V end was cut by 5 bases, the J end by 3 bases, with 13 bases between. The CDR3 coding sequence is TGTGCCAGCAGCGGTTCCACCGGGGACACTGAAGCTTTCTTT. It is translated as CASSGSTGDTEAFF.